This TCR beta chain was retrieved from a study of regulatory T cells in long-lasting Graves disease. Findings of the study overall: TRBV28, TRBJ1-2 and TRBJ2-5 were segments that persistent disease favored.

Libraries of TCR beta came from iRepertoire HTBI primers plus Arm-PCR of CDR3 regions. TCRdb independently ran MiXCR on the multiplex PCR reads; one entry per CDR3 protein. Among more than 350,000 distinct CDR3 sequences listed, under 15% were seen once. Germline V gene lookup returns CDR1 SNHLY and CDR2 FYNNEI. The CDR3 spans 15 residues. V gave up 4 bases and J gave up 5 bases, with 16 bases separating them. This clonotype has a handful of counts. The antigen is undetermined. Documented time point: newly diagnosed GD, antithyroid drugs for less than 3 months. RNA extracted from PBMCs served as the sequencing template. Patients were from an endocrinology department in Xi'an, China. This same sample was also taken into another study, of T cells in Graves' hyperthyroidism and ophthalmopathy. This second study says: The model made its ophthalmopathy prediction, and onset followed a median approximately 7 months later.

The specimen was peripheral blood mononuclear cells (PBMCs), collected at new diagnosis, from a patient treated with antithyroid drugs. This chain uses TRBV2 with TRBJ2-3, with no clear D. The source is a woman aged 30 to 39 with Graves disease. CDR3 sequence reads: CASSVIGPREDTQYF. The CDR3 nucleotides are TGTGCCAGCAGTGTAATCGGCCCACGCGAAGATACGCAGTATTTT.